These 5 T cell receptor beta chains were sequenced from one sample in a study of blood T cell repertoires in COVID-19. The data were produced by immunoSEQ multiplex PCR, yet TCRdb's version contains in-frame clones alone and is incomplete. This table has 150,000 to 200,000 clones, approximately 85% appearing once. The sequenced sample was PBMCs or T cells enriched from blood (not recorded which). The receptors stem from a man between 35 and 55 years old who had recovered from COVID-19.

In nucleotides, the CDR3 is TGTGCCAGCAGCCCGAGAGGGTCCGAAGAGACCCAGTACTTC. Residues: CASSPRGSEETQYF. The chain couples TRBV5-4 to TRBJ2-5, with D possibly matching TRBD2 (5 bases). The germline V gene has CDR1 SGHNT and CDR2 YYREEE (reference sequence). This CDR3 is built from 14 residues. The germline V and J ends were trimmed by 4 bases and 3 bases, with 13 bases remaining between them.

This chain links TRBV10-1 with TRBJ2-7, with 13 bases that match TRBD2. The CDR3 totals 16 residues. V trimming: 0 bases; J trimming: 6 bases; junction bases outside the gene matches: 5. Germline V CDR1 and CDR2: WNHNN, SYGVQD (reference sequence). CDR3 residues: CASSESGLAGSAEQYF. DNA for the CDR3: TGCGCCAGCAGTGAGTCGGGACTAGCGGGATCTGCCGAGCAGTACTTC.

The CDR3 reads CASSLTAGLEQFF. CDR3 nucleotides: TGTGCCAGCAGTTTAACCGCAGGGTTAGAGCAGTTCTTC. The rearrangement links TRBV28 to TRBJ2-1; D is perhaps TRBD1 (5 bases). The CDR3 runs 13 residues. Trimming removed 2 bases from V and 10 bases from J, with 12 bases in between. Per the germline V gene, CDR1 is MDHEN and CDR2 is SYDVKM.

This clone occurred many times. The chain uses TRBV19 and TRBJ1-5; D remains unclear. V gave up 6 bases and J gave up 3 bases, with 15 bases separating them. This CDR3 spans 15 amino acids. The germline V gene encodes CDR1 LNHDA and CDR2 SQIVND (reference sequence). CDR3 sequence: CASRARRGPNQPQHF. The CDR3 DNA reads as TGTGCCAGTAGGGCTAGGCGGGGTCCCAATCAGCCCCAGCATTTT.

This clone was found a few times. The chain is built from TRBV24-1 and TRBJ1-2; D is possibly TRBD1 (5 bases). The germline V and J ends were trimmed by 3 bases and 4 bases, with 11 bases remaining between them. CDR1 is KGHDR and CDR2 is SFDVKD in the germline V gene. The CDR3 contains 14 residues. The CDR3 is CATSDADTSYGYTF. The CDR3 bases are TGTGCCACCAGTGATGCGGACACTTCCTATGGCTACACCTTC.